In this sample, the clone carrying this T cell receptor (beta chain) turned up a few times. As yet, its antigen is unknown. A single record per CDR3 protein comes from TCRdb applying MiXCR to the 5' RACE reads. This sample has 450,000 to 650,000 distinct CDR3 sequences, with about 20% found just once. This sample is drawn from a study of T-cell memory formation after mild COVID-19. Overall study findings and caveats: Clones contracting day 15 to 85 were balanced CD4/CD8; later expanders leaned CD4+.

Input material: PBMCs or a T cell subset sorted from them (not recorded which). This receptor was identified in an adult woman who had mild COVID-19 (a few samples of this study predate the infection). Cell type and time point are not known.

The CDR3 DNA reads TGCGCCAGCAGCAGATCCGGGACTAGCGGGGGCCTCTCCTACGAGCAGTACTTC. It encodes CASSRSGTSGGLSYEQYF. The chain uses TRBV5-1 and TRBJ2-7, with 14 bases that match TRBD2. The trim removed 4 bases at V and 0 bases at J, leaving 9 bases unmatched. In germline, CDR1 is SGHRS, CDR2 YFSETQ. This CDR3 region has 18 residues.